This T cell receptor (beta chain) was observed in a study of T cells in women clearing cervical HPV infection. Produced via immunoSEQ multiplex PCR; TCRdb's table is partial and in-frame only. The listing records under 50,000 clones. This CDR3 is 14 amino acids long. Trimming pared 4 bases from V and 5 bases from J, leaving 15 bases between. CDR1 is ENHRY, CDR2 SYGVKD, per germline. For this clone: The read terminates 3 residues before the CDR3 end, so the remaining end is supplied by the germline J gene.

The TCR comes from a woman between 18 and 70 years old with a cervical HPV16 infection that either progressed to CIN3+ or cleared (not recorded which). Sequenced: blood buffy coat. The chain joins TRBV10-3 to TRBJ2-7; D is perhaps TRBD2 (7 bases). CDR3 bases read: TGTGCCATCAGTGTCGGCGGGGGCTTTGACGAG. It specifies CAISVGGGFDE. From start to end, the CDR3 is CAISVGGGFDEQYF.